This T cell receptor beta chain emerged from a study of blood T cell repertoires in COVID-19. Study context: From the United States, Italy and Spain came samples of acute and convalescent COVID-19. T cells, B-cell-depleted T cells, or PBMCs provided the cDNA or gDNA that served as material.

Per the original methods: The assay estimated nucleated cells by amplifying reference gene primers. Only in-frame clones appear in the TCRdb table, and some are missing; sequencing was by immunoSEQ multiplex PCR. V and J calls and clone size are given by that table; D and trimming were obtained from the DNA. The sample lists under 250,000 clones, about 79% occurring once. The clonotype comes from a man older than 75 with acute or convalescent COVID-19. Material: peripheral blood.

CDR3 nucleotides: TGTGCCAGCAGCTTGTGGGAGGGCCTCTTCAATGAGCAGTTCTTC. This translates into CASSLWEGLFNEQFF. The V call is TRBV5-6, the J call TRBJ2-1; 7 bases are a match to TRBD2. The V and J ends lost 1 base and 6 bases, in that order; junction bases with no gene match: 7. CDR1 SGHDT and CDR2 YYEEEE come from the germline V gene. The CDR3 is 15 amino acids.